This T cell receptor (beta chain) was retrieved from a study of Ad26.COV2.S vaccination and SARS-CoV-2 variants. On the study more broadly: Ad26.COV2.S shots went into the muscle once or twice, 56 days apart.

Treatment specified: some 20 received Ad26.COV2.S at low or high dose, single or two shots; 5 received placebo; per-sample allocation not given. Samples analyzed were those drawn on day 63 after the first vaccine or placebo injection. The assay was immunoSEQ multiplex PCR, and TCRdb's table has in-frame clones only and misses some. This sample has about 400,000 clones, with 70% to 90% found just once. Germline CDR1 and CDR2: SGHRS and YFSETQ. Unmatched junction bases numbered 5, after V lost 0 bases and J lost 9 bases. The CDR3 runs to 15 residues. The sequence derives from a person aged 18-60 years who received the Ad26.COV2.S COVID-19 vaccine or a placebo. The sample in question was peripheral blood, obtained in a trial of Ad26.COV2.S vaccine versus placebo. V usage is TRBV5-1 and J usage is TRBJ2-1; 11 bases line up with TRBD2. The CDR3: CASSLELAGGVEQFF. The CDR3, as DNA: TGCGCCAGCAGCTTGGAGCTAGCGGGAGGTGTTGAGCAGTTCTTC.